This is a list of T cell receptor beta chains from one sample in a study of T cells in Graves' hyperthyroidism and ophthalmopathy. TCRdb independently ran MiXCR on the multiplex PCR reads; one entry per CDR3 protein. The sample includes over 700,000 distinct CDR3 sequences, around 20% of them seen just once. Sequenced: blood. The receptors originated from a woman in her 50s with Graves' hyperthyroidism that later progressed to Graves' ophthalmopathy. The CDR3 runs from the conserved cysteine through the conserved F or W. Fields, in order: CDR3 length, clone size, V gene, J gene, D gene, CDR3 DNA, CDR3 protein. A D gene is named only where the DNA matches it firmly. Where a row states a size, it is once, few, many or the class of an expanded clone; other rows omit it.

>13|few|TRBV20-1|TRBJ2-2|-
TGCAGTGCTATCCGAGGGAACACCGGGGAGCTGTTTTTT
CSAIRGNTGELFF
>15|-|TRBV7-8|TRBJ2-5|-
TGTGCCAGCAAGGAGATTGTAGGGGGGCAAGAGACCCAGTACTTC
CASKEIVGGQETQYF
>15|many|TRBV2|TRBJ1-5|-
TGTGCCAGCAGTGAAAGGGACTATAGCAATCAGCCCCAGCATTTT
CASSERDYSNQPQHF
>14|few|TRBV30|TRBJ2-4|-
TGTGCCTGGAGCCGGAGGTGGGACAAAAACATTCAGTACTTC
CAWSRRWDKNIQYF
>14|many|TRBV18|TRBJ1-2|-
TGTGCCAGCTCACCGACGACAGCAAACTATGGCTACACCTTC
CASSPTTANYGYTF
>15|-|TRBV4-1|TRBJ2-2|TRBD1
TGCGCCAGCAGTACACCGGGACAGGGGACCGGGGAGCTGTTTTTT
CASSTPGQGTGELFF
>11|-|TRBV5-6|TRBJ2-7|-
TGTGCCAGCAGCTTACAAGACGAGCAGTACTTC
CASSLQDEQYF
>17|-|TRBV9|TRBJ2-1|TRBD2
TGTGCCAGCAGCGTAGGAGGCGGGGGGGCATCCTACAATGAGCAGTTCTTC
CASSVGGGGASYNEQFF
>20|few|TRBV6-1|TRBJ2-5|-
TGTGCCAGCAGTGAAGCGCTTGGGGTGTCGTGGGGGGCAAACCAAGAGACCCAGTACTTC
CASSEALGVSWGANQETQYF
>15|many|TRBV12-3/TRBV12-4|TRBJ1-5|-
TGTGCCAGCAGTTCTCCCCAGCAGGTCAATCAGCCCCAGCATTTT
CASSSPQQVNQPQHF
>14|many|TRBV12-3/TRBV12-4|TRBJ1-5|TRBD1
TGTGCCAGCAGGTTATCACAGGGGATTCAGCCCCAGCATTTT
CASRLSQGIQPQHF
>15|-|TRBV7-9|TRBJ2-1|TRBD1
TGTGCCAGCAGTCGAGACAGGGGGGGGTACAATGAGCAGTTCTTC
CASSRDRGGYNEQFF
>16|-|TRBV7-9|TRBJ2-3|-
TGTGCCAGCAGCTTAGGGGCAGGCCGGGGCACAGATACGCAGTATTTT
CASSLGAGRGTDTQYF
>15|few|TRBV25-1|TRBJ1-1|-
TGTGCCAGCAGTGAATGGGGTCAGGGGAACACTGAAGCTTTCTTT
CASSEWGQGNTEAFF
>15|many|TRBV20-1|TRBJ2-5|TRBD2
TGCAGTGCTAGGACGACTAGCGGGGGTGGAGAGACCCAGTACTTC
CSARTTSGGGETQYF
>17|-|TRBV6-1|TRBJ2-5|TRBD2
TGTGCCAGCAGTGAAGCGCAAGTAGCGGGGGGGCAAGAGACCCAGTACTTC
CASSEAQVAGGQETQYF
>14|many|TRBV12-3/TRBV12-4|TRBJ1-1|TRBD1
TGTGCCAGCACCCCGACAGGGGGTCGGACTGAAGCTTTCTTT
CASTPTGGRTEAFF
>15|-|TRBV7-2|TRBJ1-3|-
TGTGCCAGCAGCTTATCTTCGTTGGATGGAAACACCATATATTTT
CASSLSSLDGNTIYF
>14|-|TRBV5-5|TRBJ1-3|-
TGTGCCAGCAGCCGAACCCTCTCTGGAAACACCATATATTTT
CASSRTLSGNTIYF
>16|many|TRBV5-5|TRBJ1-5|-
TGTGCCAGCAGCTTGTCCAGCCGCAGGGGCAATCAGCCCCAGCATTTT
CASSLSSRRGNQPQHF
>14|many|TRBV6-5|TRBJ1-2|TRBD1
TGTGCCAGCAGTTACTCGGGGACAGCATATGGCTACACCTTC
CASSYSGTAYGYTF
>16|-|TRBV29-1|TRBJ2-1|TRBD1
TGCAGCGTTGAAGATCGTCATCCCGACAGGGGCAATGAGCAGTTCTTC
CSVEDRHPDRGNEQFF
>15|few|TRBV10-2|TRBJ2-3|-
TGCGCCAGCGAGGTGGGGGACTCTAACACAGATACGCAGTATTTT
CASEVGDSNTDTQYF
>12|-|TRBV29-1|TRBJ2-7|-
TGCAGCGTAGGAGCCAGGGTCCACGAGCAGTACTTC
CSVGARVHEQYF
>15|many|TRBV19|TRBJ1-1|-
TGTGCCAGTAGGGCTTCAGGGGAACCGAACACTGAAGCTTTCTTT
CASRASGEPNTEAFF
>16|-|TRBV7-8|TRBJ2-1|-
TGTGCCAGCAGCCCGTTTGAGGGCCGGGTGGACAATGAGCAGTTCTTC
CASSPFEGRVDNEQFF
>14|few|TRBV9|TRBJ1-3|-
TGTGCCAGCAGCGTCCCGGCCTCTGGAAACACCATATATTTT
CASSVPASGNTIYF
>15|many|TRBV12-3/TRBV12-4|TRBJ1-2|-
TGTGCCAGCACTCCAACTCTCCGGGGTAACTATGGCTACACCTTC
CASTPTLRGNYGYTF
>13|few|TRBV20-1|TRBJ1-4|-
TGCAGTGCTAGCGGACAATTTCGTGAAAAACTGTTTTTT
CSASGQFREKLFF
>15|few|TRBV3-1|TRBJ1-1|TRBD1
TGTGCCAGCAGCTTTCTCGGACAGGAGAACACTGAAGCTTTCTTT
CASSFLGQENTEAFF
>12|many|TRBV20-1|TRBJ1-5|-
TGCAGTGCTAGAGACCAAGACGGTAGCCAGCATTTT
CSARDQDGSQHF
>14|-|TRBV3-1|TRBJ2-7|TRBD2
TGTGCCAGCAGCCAGGGTAGCGGGGGCTACGAGCAGTACTTC
CASSQGSGGYEQYF
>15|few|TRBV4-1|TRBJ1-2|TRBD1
TGCGCCAGCAGCCGAACGACAGGGCGCATCTATGGCTACACCTTC
CASSRTTGRIYGYTF
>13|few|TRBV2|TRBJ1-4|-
TGTGCCACAGAACAGAGGAGGGGTGAAAAACTGTTTTTT
CATEQRRGEKLFF
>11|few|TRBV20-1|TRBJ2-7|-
TGCAGTGCCATAAGCTCCTACGAGCAGTACTTC
CSAISSYEQYF
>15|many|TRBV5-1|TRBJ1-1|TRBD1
TGCGCCAGCAGCTTGACCGGGACAGCATACACTGAAGCTTTCTTT
CASSLTGTAYTEAFF
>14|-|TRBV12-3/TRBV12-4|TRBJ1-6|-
TGTGCCAGCAGAGCGAGGGGTATCGGTTCACCCCTCCACTTT
CASRARGIGSPLHF
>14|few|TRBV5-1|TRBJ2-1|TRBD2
TGCGCCAGTCGCGGGCGGGGGGACTACAATGAGCAGTTCTTC
CASRGRGDYNEQFF
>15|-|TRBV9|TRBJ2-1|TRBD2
TGTGCCAGCAGCGTAAGCGGGGCCGTGTACAATGAGCAGTTCTTC
CASSVSGAVYNEQFF
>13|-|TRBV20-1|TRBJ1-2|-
TGCAGTGCTAGAGATCCATGGACGTATGGCTGCACCTTC
CSARDPWTYGCTF
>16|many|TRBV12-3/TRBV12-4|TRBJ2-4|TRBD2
TGTGCCAGCAGCCGCCGGACTAGCGGGGGGAATGACATTCAGTACTTC
CASSRRTSGGNDIQYF
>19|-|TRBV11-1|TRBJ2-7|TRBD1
TGTGCCAGCAGCCTCGAATCCCAACACAGGGGCCCCATGTCCTACGAGCAGTACTTC
CASSLESQHRGPMSYEQYF
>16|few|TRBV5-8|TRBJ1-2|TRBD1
TGTGCCAGCAGCGGGGACAGGGGACTTCTTGTATATGGCTACACCTTC
CASSGDRGLLVYGYTF
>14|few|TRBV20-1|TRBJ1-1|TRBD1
TGCAGTGCTCCCAGGACAGGGGTGAACACTGAAGCTTTCTTT
CSAPRTGVNTEAFF
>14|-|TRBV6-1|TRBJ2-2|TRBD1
TGTGCCAGCGACGACAGGGGAGGAGCCGGGGAGCTGTTTTTT
CASDDRGGAGELFF
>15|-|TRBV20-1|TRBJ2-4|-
TGCAGTGCTAGAGACCCTAGGGGGAAGGGAAACATTCAGTACTTC
CSARDPRGKGNIQYF
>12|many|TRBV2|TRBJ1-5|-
TGTGCCAGCAGTGGGGACAATCAGCCCCAGCATTTT
CASSGDNQPQHF
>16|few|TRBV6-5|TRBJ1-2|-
TGTGCCAGCAGTTACTCGGTGACAGATCCTAGCTATGGCTACACCTTC
CASSYSVTDPSYGYTF
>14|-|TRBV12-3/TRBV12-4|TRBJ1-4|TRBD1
TGTGCCAGCAGGCAGGGGGCGGTTGGTGAAAAACTGTTTTTT
CASRQGAVGEKLFF
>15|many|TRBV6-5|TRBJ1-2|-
TGTGCCAGCAGTTACTCGTGGGGTCTGCGCTATGGCTACACCTTC
CASSYSWGLRYGYTF
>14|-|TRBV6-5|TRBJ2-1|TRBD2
TGTGCCAGCAGTTACGCCTCTTTAGCGGGGGGTAGGTTCTTC
CASSYASLAGGRFF